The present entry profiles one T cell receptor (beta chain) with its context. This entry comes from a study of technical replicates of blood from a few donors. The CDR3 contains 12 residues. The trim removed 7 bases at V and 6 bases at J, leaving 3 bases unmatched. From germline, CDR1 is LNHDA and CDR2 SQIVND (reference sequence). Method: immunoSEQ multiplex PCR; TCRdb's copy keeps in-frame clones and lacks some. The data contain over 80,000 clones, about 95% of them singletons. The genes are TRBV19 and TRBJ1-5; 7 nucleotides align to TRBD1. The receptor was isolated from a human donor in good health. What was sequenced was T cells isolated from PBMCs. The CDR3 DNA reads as TGTGCCAGTACCGCAGGGGGTCAGCCCCAGCATTTT. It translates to CASTAGGQPQHF.